Listed below are T cell receptor beta chains from one sample, sequenced in a study of blood T cell repertoires in COVID-19. Here immunoSEQ multiplex PCR was the method, and the copy in TCRdb shows in-frame clones only, minus some. The profile covers around 250,000 clones, with 80% to 90% appearing a single time and roughly 3% taken by the ten largest. Material for sequencing was PBMCs or T cells enriched from blood (not recorded which). The receptors here all came from a middle-aged woman who had been exposed to COVID-19. CDR3s include the opening cysteine and the closing phenylalanine or tryptophan. The order of the fields is V gene, clone size, J gene, CDR3 protein. Size is stated for part of the rows, as once, few or many counts, or as a class when the clone is expanded.

v_call: TRBV7-2
clone_size: -
j_call: TRBJ2-5
cdr3_aa: CASSIGTNMQETQYF

v_call: TRBV28
clone_size: -
j_call: TRBJ2-1
cdr3_aa: CASTRLLNEQFF

v_call: TRBV5-4
clone_size: -
j_call: TRBJ1-3
cdr3_aa: CASSSPDRVDTIYF

v_call: TRBV14
clone_size: -
j_call: TRBJ1-2
cdr3_aa: CASSHYLLGTGVGGYTF

v_call: TRBV28
clone_size: -
j_call: TRBJ2-6
cdr3_aa: CASSSPGQGGSGANVLTF

v_call: TRBV3-1/TRBV3-2
clone_size: -
j_call: TRBJ2-5
cdr3_aa: CASSDTSGRETQYF

v_call: TRBV3-1/TRBV3-2
clone_size: -
j_call: TRBJ1-5
cdr3_aa: CASSRAGSSNQPQHF

v_call: TRBV24-1
clone_size: -
j_call: TRBJ1-2
cdr3_aa: CATPEPGINYGYTF

v_call: TRBV6-5
clone_size: -
j_call: TRBJ2-1
cdr3_aa: CASETAGLGHEQFF

v_call: TRBV24-1
clone_size: -
j_call: TRBJ1-4
cdr3_aa: CATSDSQGVGEKLFF

v_call: TRBV4-1
clone_size: -
j_call: TRBJ1-1
cdr3_aa: CASSQDVPSNTEAFF

v_call: TRBV6-5
clone_size: -
j_call: TRBJ1-1
cdr3_aa: CASRSGTSEAFF

v_call: TRBV27
clone_size: -
j_call: TRBJ2-1
cdr3_aa: CASSLQGHEQFF

v_call: TRBV29-1
clone_size: -
j_call: TRBJ1-2
cdr3_aa: CSVDPRQTNYGYTF

v_call: TRBV12-3/TRBV12-4
clone_size: -
j_call: TRBJ1-2
cdr3_aa: CASAPGVTGYTF

v_call: TRBV5-1
clone_size: -
j_call: TRBJ1-2
cdr3_aa: CASSLERTGRYTF

v_call: TRBV28
clone_size: -
j_call: TRBJ1-3
cdr3_aa: CASKGGELGGNTIYF

v_call: TRBV5-1
clone_size: -
j_call: TRBJ1-2
cdr3_aa: CASSLDRGNYGYTF

v_call: TRBV19
clone_size: once
j_call: TRBJ1-2
cdr3_aa: CASSSGGYYGYTF

v_call: TRBV19
clone_size: -
j_call: TRBJ2-2
cdr3_aa: CASSIPRTGLTGELFF

v_call: TRBV5-1
clone_size: -
j_call: TRBJ2-1
cdr3_aa: CASTSGGTGANEQFF

v_call: TRBV13
clone_size: -
j_call: TRBJ1-2
cdr3_aa: CASSAGTGAYYGYTF